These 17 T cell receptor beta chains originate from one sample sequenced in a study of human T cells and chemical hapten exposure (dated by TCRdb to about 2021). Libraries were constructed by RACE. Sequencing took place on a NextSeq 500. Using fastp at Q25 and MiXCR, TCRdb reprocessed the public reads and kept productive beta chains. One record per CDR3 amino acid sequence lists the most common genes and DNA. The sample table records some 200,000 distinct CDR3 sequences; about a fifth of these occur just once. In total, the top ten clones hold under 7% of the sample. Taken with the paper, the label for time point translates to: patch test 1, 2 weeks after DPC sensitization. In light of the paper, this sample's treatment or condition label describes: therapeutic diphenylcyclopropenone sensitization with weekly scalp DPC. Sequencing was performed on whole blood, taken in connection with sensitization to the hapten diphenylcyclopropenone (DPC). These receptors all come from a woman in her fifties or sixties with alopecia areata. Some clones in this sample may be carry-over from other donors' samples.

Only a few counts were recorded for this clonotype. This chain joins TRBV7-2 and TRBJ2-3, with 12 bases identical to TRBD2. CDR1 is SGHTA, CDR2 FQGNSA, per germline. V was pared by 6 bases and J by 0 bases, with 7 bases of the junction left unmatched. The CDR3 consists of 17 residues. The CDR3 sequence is CASRLTGTSGSTDTQYF. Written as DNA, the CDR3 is TGTGCCAGCAGGCTAACAGGGACTAGCGGGAGCACAGATACGCAGTATTTT.

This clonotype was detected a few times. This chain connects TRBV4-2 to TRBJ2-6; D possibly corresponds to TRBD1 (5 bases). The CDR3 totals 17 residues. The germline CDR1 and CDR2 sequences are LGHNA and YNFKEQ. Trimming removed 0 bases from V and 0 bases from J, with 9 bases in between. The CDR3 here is CASSQDAGFSGANVLTF. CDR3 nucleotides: TGTGCCAGCAGCCAAGACGCAGGGTTCTCTGGGGCCAACGTCCTGACTTTC.

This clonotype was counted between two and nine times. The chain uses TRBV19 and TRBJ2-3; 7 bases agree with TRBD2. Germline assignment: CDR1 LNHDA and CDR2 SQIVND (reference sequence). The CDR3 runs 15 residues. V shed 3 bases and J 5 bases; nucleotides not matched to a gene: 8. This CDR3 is CASSIRSGMGDTQYF. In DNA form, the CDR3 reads TGTGCCAGTAGTATCAGGAGCGGGATGGGAGATACGCAGTATTTT.

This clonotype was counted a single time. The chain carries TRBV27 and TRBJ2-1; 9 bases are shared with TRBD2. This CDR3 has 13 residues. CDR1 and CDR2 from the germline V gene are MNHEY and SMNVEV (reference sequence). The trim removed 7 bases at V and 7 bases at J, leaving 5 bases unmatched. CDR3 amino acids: CASNSGRLNEQFF. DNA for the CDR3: TGTGCCAGCAATAGCGGGAGATTGAATGAGCAGTTCTTC.

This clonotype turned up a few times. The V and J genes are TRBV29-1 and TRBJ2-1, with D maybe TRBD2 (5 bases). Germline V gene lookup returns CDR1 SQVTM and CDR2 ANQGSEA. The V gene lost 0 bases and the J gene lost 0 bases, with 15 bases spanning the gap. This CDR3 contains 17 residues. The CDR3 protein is CSVEDPQLASSYNEQFF. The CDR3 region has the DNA TGCAGCGTTGAAGATCCCCAATTAGCGAGCTCCTACAATGAGCAGTTCTTC.

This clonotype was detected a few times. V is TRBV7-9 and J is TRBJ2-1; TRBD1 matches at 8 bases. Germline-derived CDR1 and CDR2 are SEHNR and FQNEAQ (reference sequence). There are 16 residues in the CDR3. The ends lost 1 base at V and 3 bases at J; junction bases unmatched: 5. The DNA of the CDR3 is TGTGCCAGCAGCTTAGAGAGGGGGACAGGCTACAATGAGCAGTTCTTC. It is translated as CASSLERGTGYNEQFF.

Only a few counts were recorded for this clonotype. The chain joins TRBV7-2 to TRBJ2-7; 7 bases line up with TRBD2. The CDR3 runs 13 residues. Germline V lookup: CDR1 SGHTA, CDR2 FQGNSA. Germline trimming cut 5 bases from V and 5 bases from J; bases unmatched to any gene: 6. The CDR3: CASSRSGRHEQYF. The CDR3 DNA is TGTGCCAGCAGCCGTAGCGGGCGCCACGAGCAGTACTTC.

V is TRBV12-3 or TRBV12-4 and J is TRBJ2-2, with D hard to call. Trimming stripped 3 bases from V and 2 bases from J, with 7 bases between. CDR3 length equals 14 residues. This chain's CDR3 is CASSFGENTGELFF. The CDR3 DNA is TGTGCCAGCAGTTTTGGCGAAAACACCGGGGAGCTGTTTTTT.

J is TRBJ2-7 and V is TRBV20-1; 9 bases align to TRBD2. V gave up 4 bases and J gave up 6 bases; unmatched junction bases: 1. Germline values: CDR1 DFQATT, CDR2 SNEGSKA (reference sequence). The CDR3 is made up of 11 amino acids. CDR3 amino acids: CSATLAGEQYF. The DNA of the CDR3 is TGCAGTGCTACACTAGCGGGCGAGCAGTACTTC.

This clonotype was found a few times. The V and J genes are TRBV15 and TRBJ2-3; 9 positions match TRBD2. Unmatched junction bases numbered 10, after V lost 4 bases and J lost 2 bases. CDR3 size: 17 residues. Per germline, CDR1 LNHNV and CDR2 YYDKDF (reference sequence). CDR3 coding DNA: TGTGCCACCAGCAAGGGCCCTGGCGGGAGGGCCACAGATACGCAGTATTTT. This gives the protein CATSKGPGGRATDTQYF.

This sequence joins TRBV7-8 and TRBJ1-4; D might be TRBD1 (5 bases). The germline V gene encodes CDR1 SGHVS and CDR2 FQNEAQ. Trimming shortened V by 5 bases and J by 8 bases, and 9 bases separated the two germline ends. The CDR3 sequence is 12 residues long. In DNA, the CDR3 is TGTGCCAGCAGCCTGAGGACAGAAAAACTGTTTTTT. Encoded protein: CASSLRTEKLFF.

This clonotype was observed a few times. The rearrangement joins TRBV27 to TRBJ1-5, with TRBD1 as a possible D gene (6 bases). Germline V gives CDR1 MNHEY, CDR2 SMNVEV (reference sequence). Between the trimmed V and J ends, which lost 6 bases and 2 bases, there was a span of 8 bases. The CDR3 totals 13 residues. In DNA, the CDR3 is TGTGCCAGCAGACAGGGCGGCAATCAGCCCCAGCATTTT. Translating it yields CASRQGGNQPQHF.

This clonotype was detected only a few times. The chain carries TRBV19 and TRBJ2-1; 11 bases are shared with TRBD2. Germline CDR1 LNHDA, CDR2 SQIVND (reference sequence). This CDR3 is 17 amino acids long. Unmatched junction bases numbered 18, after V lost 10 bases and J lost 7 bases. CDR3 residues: CATTTRAGTSGGNEQFF. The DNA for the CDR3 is TGTGCCACAACAACCCGTGCCGGGACTAGCGGAGGGAATGAGCAGTTCTTC.

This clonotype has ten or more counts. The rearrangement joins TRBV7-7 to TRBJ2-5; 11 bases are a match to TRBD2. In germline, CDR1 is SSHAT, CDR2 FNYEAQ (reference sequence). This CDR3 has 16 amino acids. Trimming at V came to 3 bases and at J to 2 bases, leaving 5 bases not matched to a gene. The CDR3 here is CASSFGLAGLQETQYF. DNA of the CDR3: TGTGCCAGCAGCTTCGGACTAGCGGGCCTTCAAGAGACCCAGTACTTC.

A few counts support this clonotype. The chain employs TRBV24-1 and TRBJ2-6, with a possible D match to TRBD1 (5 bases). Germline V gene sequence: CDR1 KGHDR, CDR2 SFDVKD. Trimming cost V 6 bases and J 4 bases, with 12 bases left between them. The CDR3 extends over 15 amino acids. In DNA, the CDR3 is TGTGCCACCAGTCTAGGGGATAACGGGGCCAACGTCCTGACTTTC. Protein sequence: CATSLGDNGANVLTF.

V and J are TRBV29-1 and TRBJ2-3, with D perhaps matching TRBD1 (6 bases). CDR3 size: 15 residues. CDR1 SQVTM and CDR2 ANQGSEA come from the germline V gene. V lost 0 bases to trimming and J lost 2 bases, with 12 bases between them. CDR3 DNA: TGCAGCGTTGAAGAGGGGGCTGGGAACACAGATACGCAGTATTTT. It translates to CSVEEGAGNTDTQYF.

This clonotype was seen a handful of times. The CDR3 loop reads CASRNRRTSYEQYF. The DNA for the CDR3 is TGTGCCAGCAGAAACAGGAGGACCTCCTACGAGCAGTACTTC. The chain links TRBV2 to TRBJ2-7; tentatively, D is TRBD1 or TRBD2 (5 bases each). The germline V gene encodes CDR1 SNHLY and CDR2 FYNNEI. V shed 6 bases and J shed 0 bases, with 12 bases lying between them. This CDR3 comprises 14 residues.